This TCR beta chain was sequenced in a study of CD8 T cells in ankylosing spondylitis. Overall study results and limits: Earlier reports found some motif variants in synovial fluid and blood in reactive arthritis.

The germline CDR1 and CDR2 sequences are SEHNR and FQNEAQ (reference sequence). This CDR3 contains 13 residues. The ends were cut back, 4 bases at V and 1 base at J, with 8 bases in the middle. Via MiXCR, TCRdb re-called the 5' RACE reads, giving one row per CDR3 protein. Among 230,000 or so distinct CDR3 sequences listed, 15% to 20% were seen once. On this clonotype: Antigen: not known.

The chain is built from TRBV7-9 and TRBJ2-7, with no clear D. Sequenced sample: blood, either unsorted or a sorted T cell fraction (not recorded which). The TCR comes from a male donor with ankylosing spondylitis or in good health (not recorded which). The CDR3 coding sequence is TGTGCCAGCAGCTCCCCGGCGTCCTACGAGCAGTACTTC. The encoded protein is CASSSPASYEQYF.